Each of the 28 T cell receptor beta chains below was sequenced from the same sample in a study of CD8 T cells in ankylosing spondylitis. TCRdb ran MiXCR on the 5' RACE reads and lists one entry per CDR3 protein. The table includes 150,000 to 200,000 distinct CDR3 sequences, roughly 34% detected once. Sequencing was carried out using synovial fluid, either unsorted or a sorted T cell fraction (not recorded which). The receptors here all came from a male donor with ankylosing spondylitis.

This clonotype has a handful of counts. This chain uses TRBV5-1 with TRBJ2-4; 7 bases are a match to TRBD1. From germline, CDR1 is SGHRS and CDR2 YFSETQ. V lost 3 bases and J lost 6; bases outside the gene matches: 6. This CDR3 region has 14 residues. The CDR3 reads CASSSGQDLNIQYF. The CDR3 DNA sequence: TGCGCCAGCAGCTCCGGACAGGACCTAAACATTCAGTACTTC.

The chain couples TRBV6-5 to TRBJ2-5; 7 nucleotides match TRBD2. This CDR3 contains 16 residues. From germline, CDR1 is MNHEY and CDR2 SVGAGI. V was clipped by 0 bases and J by 5 bases; unmatched bases: 9. CDR3 region: CASSYSGAGVWETQYF. CDR3 sequence (DNA): TGTGCCAGCAGTTACTCGGGCGCGGGGGTCTGGGAGACCCAGTACTTC.

The V gene is TRBV7-8, the J gene TRBJ1-6; 7 bases match TRBD1. Trimming at V came to 5 bases and at J to 7 bases, leaving 5 bases not matched to a gene. Germline CDR1 SGHVS, CDR2 FQNEAQ. There are 14 residues in the CDR3. In DNA form, the CDR3 reads TGTGCCAGCAGCCGACAGGGCCTAAATTCACCCCTCCACTTT. This encodes CASSRQGLNSPLHF.

In its sample, this clonotype was seen a few times. This chain joins TRBV5-4 and TRBJ2-7, with 11 bases fitting TRBD1. This CDR3 contains 14 residues. The germline gives CDR1 SGHNT, CDR2 YYREEE (reference sequence). J gave up 4 bases and V 4 bases, and 4 bases lay outside the gene matches. Here the CDR3 DNA reads TGTGCCAGCAGCCCCGGGGACAGGGGGTACGAGCAGTACTTC. Amino acid sequence: CASSPGDRGYEQYF. The full variable domain, rest sourced from reference TRBV5-4 and TRBJ2-7, is ETGVTQSPTHLIKTRGQQVTLRCSSQSGHNTVSWYQQALGQGPQFIFQYYREEENGRGNFPPRFSGLQFPNYSSELNVNALELDDSALYLCASSPGDRGYEQYFGPGTRLTVT.

Many counts were recorded for this clonotype. The V and J genes are TRBV7-8 and TRBJ2-7; 8 nucleotides align to TRBD2. V lost 4 bases and J lost 5; bases outside the gene matches: 7. Germline V gene data show CDR1 as SGHVS and CDR2 as FQNEAQ. This CDR3 comprises 14 residues. CDR3 coding DNA: TGTGCCAGCAGCTCCCTATTGACTAGCGACGAGCAGTACTTC. It codes for CASSSLLTSDEQYF. The whole variable domain, remainder taken from reference TRBV7-8 and TRBJ2-7, is GAGVSQSPRYKVAKRGQDVALRCDPISGHVSLFWYQQALGQGPEFLTYFQNEAQLDKSGLPSDRFFAERPEGSVSTLKIQRTQQEDSAVYLCASSSLLTSDEQYFGPGTRLTVT.

The chain combines TRBV5-1 with TRBJ2-3, with D maybe TRBD2 (5 bases). The CDR3 is 15 residues long. Germline loops: CDR1 SGHRS, CDR2 YFSETQ. V shed 4 bases and J shed 1 base, with 13 bases lying between them. The CDR3 bases are TGCGCCAGCAGCACCTTAGCGCGGGGCACAGATACGCAGTATTTT. It encodes CASSTLARGTDTQYF.

As regards this clonotype: Compared with germline, one end of the junction differs, possibly owing to a read error. J is TRBJ1-1 and V is TRBV7-9, with unresolved D. The CDR3 is 13 amino acids. Germline assignment: CDR1 SEHNR and CDR2 FQNEAQ (reference sequence). Here the CDR3 DNA reads TGTGCCAGAAGCTTAGCGCCGGGCACTGAAGCTTTCTTT. Encoded protein: CARSLAPGTEAFF.

The chain combines TRBV20-1 with TRBJ2-1; TRBD2 matches 10 bases. The CDR3 length is 13 residues. Trimming took 0 bases from V and 12 from J; bases not matched to a gene: 5. The V gene's germline CDR1 is DFQATT and CDR2 SNEGSKA (reference sequence). The CDR3 region has the DNA TGCAGTGCTAGAGAACTAGCGGGAATCGGGCAGTTCTTC. Amino acids: CSARELAGIGQFF.

This clonotype was counted only a few times. The chain employs TRBV6-1 and TRBJ2-2; unclear D gene. Per germline, CDR1 MNHNS and CDR2 SASEGT. The V and J ends lost 6 bases and 2 bases respectively, with 7 bases between them. The CDR3 spans 13 residues. The CDR3 reads CASRQLNTGELFF. CDR3 DNA sequence: TGTGCCAGCAGACAATTAAACACCGGGGAGCTGTTTTTT.

This clonotype was counted a few times. The genes are TRBV7-2 and TRBJ2-5, with 9 bases aligning to TRBD1. Trimming removed 5 bases from V and 4 bases from J; junction bases left unmatched: 2. This CDR3 has 13 residues. Germline CDR1 and CDR2: SGHTA and FQGNSA. The CDR3 coding sequence is TGTGCCAGCAGCCGACAGGGGGGAGAGACCCAGTACTTC. Protein sequence: CASSRQGGETQYF.

In its sample, this clonotype was seen many times. The V and J genes are TRBV20-1 and TRBJ2-7, with 8 bases that match TRBD2. V lost 0 bases, J lost 2 bases, and 6 bases stayed unmatched. Germline loops: CDR1 DFQATT, CDR2 SNEGSKA (reference sequence). This CDR3 spans 15 amino acids. CDR3 amino acids: CSAREFQRGTYEQYF. For the CDR3, the DNA is TGCAGTGCTAGAGAGTTCCAGCGGGGGACCTACGAGCAGTACTTC.

This clonotype was counted between two and nine times. This sequence joins TRBV20-1 and TRBJ2-3; 14 bases align to TRBD2. Losses at the gene ends were 6 bases for V and 2 bases for J; bases not matched to a gene: 4. The V gene's germline CDR1 is DFQATT and CDR2 SNEGSKA (reference sequence). There are 15 residues in the CDR3. Written as DNA, the CDR3 is TGCAGTGCCGGACTAGCGGGGGGTTCCACAGATACGCAGTATTTT. Translation gives CSAGLAGGSTDTQYF.

This clonotype was picked up a small number of times. The CDR3 spells CASSETGDNEQFF. In DNA, the CDR3 is TGTGCCAGCAGTGAGACAGGGGACAATGAGCAGTTCTTC. This chain links TRBV12-3 or TRBV12-4 with TRBJ2-1; 8 bases are a match to TRBD1. CDR3 length: 13 amino acids. J gave up 5 bases and V 5 bases, and 2 bases lay outside the gene matches.

This clonotype was seen a few times. V gene TRBV7-6 combines with J gene TRBJ2-1, with D possibly being TRBD2 (6 bases). There are 15 residues in the CDR3. CDR1 is SGHVS, CDR2 FNYEAQ, per germline. Trimming cost V 1 base and J 5 bases, with 12 bases left between them. Here the CDR3 reads CASSLGAGYNNEQFF. The CDR3 region has the DNA TGTGCCAGCAGCTTAGGGGCGGGGTACAACAATGAGCAGTTCTTC.

This chain connects TRBV7-8 to TRBJ1-3; D remains unclear. Germline loops: CDR1 SGHVS, CDR2 FQNEAQ. The V end lost 10 bases, the J end lost 0 bases, and 10 bases lay between the germline ends. The CDR3 is made up of 13 amino acids. The CDR3 loop reads CAINRFSGNTIYF. DNA for the CDR3: TGTGCCATTAATAGGTTCTCTGGAAACACCATATATTTT. The full variable domain, in which reference TRBV7-8 and TRBJ1-3 provide the parts outside the CDR3, is GAGVSQSPRYKVAKRGQDVALRCDPISGHVSLFWYQQALGQGPEFLTYFQNEAQLDKSGLPSDRFFAERPEGSVSTLKIQRTQQEDSAVYLCAINRFSGNTIYFGEGSWLTVV.

The chain uses TRBV28 and TRBJ2-2; 8 bases agree with TRBD2. Germline CDR1 and CDR2: MDHEN and SYDVKM. The CDR3 totals 13 residues. Trimming at V came to 10 bases and at J to 1 base, leaving 2 bases not matched to a gene. The CDR3 sequence is CAILAGNTGELFF. The DNA of the CDR3 is TGTGCCATCCTAGCGGGGAACACCGGGGAGCTGTTTTTT. Drawing the rest from reference TRBV28 and TRBJ2-2, the complete variable domain is DVKVTQSSRYLVKRTGEKVFLECVQDMDHENMFWYRQDPGLGLRLIYFSYDVKMKEKGDIPEGYSVSREKKERFSLILESASTNQTSMYLCAILAGNTGELFFGEGSRLTVL.

Many counts were recorded for this clonotype. The chain joins TRBV27 to TRBJ2-4; D unresolved. V was cut by 0 bases and J by 0 bases, with 6 bases left in between. The germline V gene has CDR1 MNHEY and CDR2 SMNVEV (reference sequence). The CDR3 is 15 residues long. CDR3: CASSLSGVAKNIQYF. CDR3 bases: TGTGCCAGCAGTTTATCGGGTGTAGCCAAAAACATTCAGTACTTC.

This clonotype was recorded many times. The V call is TRBV4-1, the J call TRBJ1-4; TRBD1 matches 8 bases. The germline V gene has CDR1 MGHRA and CDR2 YSYEKL. V shed 4 bases and J 0 bases; nucleotides not matched to a gene: 4. The CDR3 contains 16 residues. CDR3 sequence reads: CASSPGQGATNEKLFF. The CDR3 nucleotides are TGCGCCAGCAGCCCCGGACAGGGCGCAACTAATGAAAAACTGTTTTTT.

CDR3: CASSPPTAKQETQYF. CDR3 nucleotides: TGTGCCAGCAGCCCGCCGACCGCCAAACAAGAGACCCAGTACTTC. The chain links TRBV5-6 to TRBJ2-5; D ambiguous. This CDR3 region has 15 residues. The V end was cut by 4 bases, the J end by 2 bases, with 15 bases between. CDR1 is SGHDT and CDR2 is YYEEEE in the germline V gene.

Many counts were recorded for this clonotype. This sequence joins TRBV11-2 and TRBJ2-5; 9 nucleotides agree with TRBD1. V lost 5 bases to trimming and J lost 2 bases; unmatched junction nucleotides: 3. Per germline, CDR1 SGHAT and CDR2 FQNNGV. CDR3 length equals 14 residues. The CDR3, as DNA: TGTGCCAGCAGCCAGGACAGGGGTCAAGAGACCCAGTACTTC. This codes for CASSQDRGQETQYF.

This clonotype appeared a few times. This chain joins TRBV20-1 and TRBJ2-1; D remains ambiguous. Germline V lookup: CDR1 DFQATT, CDR2 SNEGSKA (reference sequence). This CDR3 region has 11 residues. Trimming shortened V by 2 bases and J by 6 bases, and 5 bases separated the two germline ends. CDR3 nucleotide sequence: TGCAGTGCTAGACCCCTCAATGAGCAGTTCTTC. Protein product: CSARPLNEQFF.

The table lists this clonotype with a few counts. The chain combines TRBV9 with TRBJ2-6; TRBD2 aligns across 13 bases. Germline V gene lookup returns CDR1 SGDLS and CDR2 YYNGEE. V gave up 4 bases and J gave up 2 bases; unmatched junction bases: 6. There are 18 residues in the CDR3. The CDR3 region has the DNA TGTGCCAGCAGCCCTGGGACTAGCGGGACGGCTGGGGCCAACGTCCTGACTTTC. It codes for CASSPGTSGTAGANVLTF.

The gene calls are TRBV20-1 and TRBJ2-5, with D maybe TRBD2 (6 bases). The CDR3 sequence is 15 residues long. Germline lookup yields CDR1 DFQATT and CDR2 SNEGSKA (reference sequence). The V and J ends lost 3 bases and 2 bases respectively, with 16 bases between them. The chain's CDR3 is CSARSWGGTQETQYF. In DNA, the CDR3 is TGCAGTGCTAGGTCGTGGGGCGGGACTCAAGAGACCCAGTACTTC.

The J gene is TRBJ1-1, the V gene TRBV19; D might be TRBD1 (6 bases). The V and J ends lost 3 bases and 13 bases respectively, with 18 bases between them. This CDR3 comprises 13 residues. Germline V gene lookup returns CDR1 LNHDA and CDR2 SQIVND (reference sequence). Here the CDR3 DNA reads TGTGCCAGTAGTATTGCGTCAGGGGCTGGGGTTTTCTTT. This sequence encodes CASSIASGAGVFF.

This clonotype was seen many times. The rearrangement joins TRBV7-2 to TRBJ2-7, with unresolved D. CDR1 and CDR2 from the germline V gene are SGHTA and FQGNSA. There are 15 residues in the CDR3. Between the trimmed V and J ends, which lost 4 bases and 6 bases, there was a span of 19 bases. The CDR3 DNA sequence: TGTGCCAGCAGCTCCCCCCCTGGCAGGCAGTCCGAGCAGTACTTC. Its translation is CASSSPPGRQSEQYF.

The chain uses TRBV28 and TRBJ2-1; no firm D call. This CDR3 is built from 17 residues. Per germline, CDR1 MDHEN and CDR2 SYDVKM. Trimming cost V 6 bases and J 7 bases, with 25 bases left between them. CDR3 in amino acids: CASRQLSTLSGENEQFF. The CDR3 nucleotides read TGTGCCAGCAGACAGCTATCGACTCTCTCTGGGGAAAATGAGCAGTTCTTC.

This clonotype appeared once. The chain links TRBV28 to TRBJ2-5; perhaps TRBD2 as D (7 bases). V lost 5 bases and J 5 bases, leaving 24 bases between the germline ends. Germline V gene data show CDR1 as MDHEN and CDR2 as SYDVKM. This CDR3 is 17 amino acids long. This chain's CDR3 is CASSRGLGREPLETQYF. In nucleotides, the CDR3 is TGTGCCAGCAGTCGGGGGCTCGGGCGGGAGCCGTTGGAGACCCAGTACTTC.

The gene calls are TRBV11-2 and TRBJ2-1; D is perhaps TRBD1 (6 bases). This CDR3 contains 12 residues. V shed 10 bases and J shed 9 bases, with 16 bases lying between them. Germline V CDR1 and CDR2: SGHAT, FQNNGV. The CDR3 is CATMQGYGEQFF. The CDR3 nucleotides are TGTGCCACCATGCAGGGGTATGGTGAGCAGTTCTTC.